This T cell receptor (beta chain) stems from a study of blood T cell repertoires in COVID-19. Study summary: The United States, Italy and Spain were the sources of the acute and convalescent COVID-19 samples. Sample material is recorded as cDNA or gDNA derived from T cells, B-cell-depleted T cells, or PBMCs.

TCRdb keeps only in-frame clones here, not all; method: immunoSEQ multiplex PCR. The repertoire has 130,000 or so clones, approximately 87% of them found once; the top ten carry about 2%. CDR3 length: 14 residues. Germline V lookup: CDR1 MNHEY, CDR2 SVGAGI. Trimming cost V 7 bases and J 6 bases, with 18 bases left between them. The V and J genes are TRBV6-5 and TRBJ1-2, with D perhaps TRBD1 (6 bases). The sequencing sample was made of peripheral blood. The sequence derives from a woman between 50 and 59 years old with acute or convalescent COVID-19. The CDR3 DNA is TGTGCCAGCACTGTGACACAGGGTGGGAATGGCTACACCTTC. It encodes CASTVTQGGNGYTF.